These 5 T cell receptor beta chains share one sample of origin, sequenced in a study of response to subunit inactivated influenza vaccine. TCRdb reanalysed the RT-PCR reads using MiXCR and keeps one entry per CDR3 protein. Of 650,000 to 850,000 distinct CDR3 sequences detected, 14% appear once; the ten largest clones hold 6.5% to 8.5%. The input for sequencing was PBMCs from blood, taken roughly 15 days before vaccination. These receptors were taken from a man in his fifties or sixties who received an inactivated influenza vaccine.

This sequence joins TRBV27 and TRBJ2-7; no firm D call. Deletions cut 5 bases from V and 5 bases from J, with 16 bases between. The CDR3 is 14 amino acids. Germline V gene data show CDR1 as MNHEY and CDR2 as SMNVEV (reference sequence). CDR3 residues: CASSTMGLSHEQYF. For the CDR3, the DNA is TGTGCCAGCAGTACCATGGGTCTTTCCCACGAGCAGTACTTC.

This clonotype turned up a few times. This chain joins TRBV6-1 and TRBJ1-4; 8 bases align to TRBD1. CDR3 length: 15 residues. Germline CDR1 MNHNS, CDR2 SASEGT. J gave up 8 bases and V 2 bases, and 7 bases lay outside the gene matches. The CDR3 spells CASSEPPDRGEKLFF. For the CDR3, the DNA is TGTGCCAGCAGTGAACCCCCCGACAGGGGCGAAAAACTGTTTTTT.

This chain connects TRBV10-3 to TRBJ2-6; D call uncertain. Germline assignment: CDR1 ENHRY and CDR2 SYGVKD. The V and J ends lost 8 bases and 0 bases respectively, with 8 bases between them. The CDR3 runs to 14 residues. CDR3 DNA: TGTGCCATCGGGCGGAGCTCTGGGGCCAACGTCCTGACTTTC. Protein: CAIGRSSGANVLTF.

There are a few counts of this clonotype. The J gene is TRBJ1-2, the V gene TRBV5-5; tentative D call: TRBD1 (5 bases). Trimming removed 4 bases at V and 1 base at J, with 8 bases between. CDR3 length: 13 amino acids. Germline V gene lookup returns CDR1 SGHKS and CDR2 YYEKEE (reference sequence). The CDR3 loop reads CASSQRGNYGYTF. The CDR3, as DNA: TGTGCCAGCAGCCAAAGGGGTAACTATGGCTACACCTTC.

J is TRBJ1-2 and V is TRBV4-1; D is unresolved. CDR1 and CDR2 (germline): MGHRA, YSYEKL. V shed 6 bases and J shed 8 bases, with 16 bases lying between them. The CDR3 length is 13 residues. CDR3 DNA: TGCGCCAGCAGGGAGGACGCCCGGGGAGGCTACACCTTC. Translating gives CASREDARGGYTF.